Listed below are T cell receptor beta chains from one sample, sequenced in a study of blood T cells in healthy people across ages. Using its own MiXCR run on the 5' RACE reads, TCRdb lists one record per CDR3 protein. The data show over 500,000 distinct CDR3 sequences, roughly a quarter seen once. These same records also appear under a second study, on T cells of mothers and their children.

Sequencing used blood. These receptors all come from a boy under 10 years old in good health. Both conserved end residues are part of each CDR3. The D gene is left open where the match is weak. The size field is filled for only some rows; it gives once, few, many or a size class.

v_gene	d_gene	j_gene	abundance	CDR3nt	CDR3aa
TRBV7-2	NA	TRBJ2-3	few	TGTGCCAGCAGCTTAATCCCACCGGGAACTAGAAGCACAGATACGCAGTATTTT	CASSLIPPGTRSTDTQYF
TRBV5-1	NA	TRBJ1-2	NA	TGCGCCAGCAGCCCGGCGGGGGTAGAGAACTATGGCTACACCTTC	CASSPAGVENYGYTF
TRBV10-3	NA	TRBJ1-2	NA	TGTGCCATTCATACGGACGTTTATGGCTACACCTTC	CAIHTDVYGYTF
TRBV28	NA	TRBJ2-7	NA	TGTGCCAGCAGTTTCCACGGTCTGAAGGGCCATCACGAGCAGTACTTC	CASSFHGLKGHHEQYF
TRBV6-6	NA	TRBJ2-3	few	TGTGCCAGCAGTTCCACTAGGCCCGGGGTAGATACGCAGTATTTT	CASSSTRPGVDTQYF
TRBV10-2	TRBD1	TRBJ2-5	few	TGCGCCAGCAGTGGGGGACAGGGCACTCTGTACCAAGAGACCCAGTACTTC	CASSGGQGTLYQETQYF
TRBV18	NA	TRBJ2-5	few	TGTGCCAGCTCATCGGGCGTCCGGGAGACCCAGTACTTC	CASSSGVRETQYF
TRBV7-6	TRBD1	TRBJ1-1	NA	TGTGCCAGCACGCTAACGACAGGGGTGAACACTGAAGCTTTCTTT	CASTLTTGVNTEAFF
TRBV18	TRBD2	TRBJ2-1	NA	TGTGCCAGCTCACCATCTGGGCTAGCGGACGTCTACAATGAGCAGTTCTTC	CASSPSGLADVYNEQFF
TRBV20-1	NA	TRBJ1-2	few	TGCAGTGCTTACCTATTCGGACGGGATGGCTACACCTTC	CSAYLFGRDGYTF
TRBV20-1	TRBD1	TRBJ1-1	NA	TGCAGTGCTATGGACAGGACCCTCAAGAAGAACACTGAAGCTTTCTTT	CSAMDRTLKKNTEAFF
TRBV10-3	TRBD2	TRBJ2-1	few	TGTGCCATCAGTCTAGGGGGGACTAGCGGGACGGATGAGCAGTTCTTC	CAISLGGTSGTDEQFF
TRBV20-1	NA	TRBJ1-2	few	TGCAGTGCTGGACCTCATGGCTACACCTTC	CSAGPHGYTF
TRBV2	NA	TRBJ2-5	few	TGTGCCAGCAGGGAGGGGAGACAGACCCAGTACTTC	CASREGRQTQYF
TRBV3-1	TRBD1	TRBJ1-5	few	TGTGCCAGCAGCCAGCAATACCAGACAGGGGCTAGCAATCAGCCCCAGCATTTT	CASSQQYQTGASNQPQHF
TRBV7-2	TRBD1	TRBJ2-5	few	TGTGCCAGCAGCCTTAGACAGGGGGCGCCGGGAGAGACCCAGTACTTC	CASSLRQGAPGETQYF
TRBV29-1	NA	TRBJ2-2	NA	TGCAGCGTTCTGGGAGGGAACACCGGGGAGCTGTTTTTT	CSVLGGNTGELFF
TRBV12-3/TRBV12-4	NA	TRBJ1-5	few	TGTGCCAGCAGTGGGAGGGCACTATCCGGTGGGGATCAGCCCCAGCATTTT	CASSGRALSGGDQPQHF
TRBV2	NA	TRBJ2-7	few	TGTGCCAGCAGTCTTCCAACGGACAAGTCCTACGAGCAGTACTTC	CASSLPTDKSYEQYF
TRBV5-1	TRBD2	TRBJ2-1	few	TGCGCCAGCAGCCCATCCGGGGAGCGGGGTGGCGAGCAGTTCTTC	CASSPSGERGGEQFF